This T cell receptor beta chain came from a study of early T cells in non-severe SARS-CoV-2 infection. A few counts support this clonotype. Attachment of unique molecular identifiers to individual cDNA molecules was performed. TCRdb redid the calling of the 5' RACE reads with MiXCR, one entry per CDR3 protein. This table holds roughly 51,000 distinct CDR3 sequences, 5.5% to 6.5% found once. The CDR3 contains 15 residues. Trimming took 5 bases from V and 2 from J, leaving 16 bases between them. The sample consisted of whole blood, taken at baseline. The receptor was derived from an adult who was a healthcare worker with PCR-confirmed SARS-CoV-2 infection or an uninfected control (not recorded which). This chain links TRBV12-3 or TRBV12-4 with TRBJ2-7; tentative D call: TRBD1 (5 bases). The CDR3 sequence is CASSPTVGRAYEQYF. The CDR3 nucleotides read TGTGCCAGCAGTCCCACGGTGGGCAGGGCCTACGAGCAGTACTTC.